This is a list of T cell receptor beta chains from one sample in a study of OX40 agonist ivuxolimab in advanced cancers. Only in-frame clones appear in the TCRdb table, and some are missing; sequencing was by immunoSEQ multiplex PCR. The sample holds 8,000 to 13,000 clones, over 70% seen once. The specimen was CD4+ or CD8+ T cells sorted from blood, collected in a trial of the OX40 agonist ivuxolimab. The source is an adult with an advanced solid tumor such as melanoma, head and neck, liver or kidney cancer. The CDR3 runs from the conserved cysteine through the conserved F or W. A D gene is named only where the DNA matches it firmly. Size is omitted from some rows. Given values are once, few, many or a class for expanded clones.

>-|TRBV6-6|-|TRBJ2-7
CASSSRDNIYEQYF
TGTGCCAGCAGTTCCCGGGACAACATCTACGAGCAGTACTTC
>-|TRBV29-1|TRBD1|TRBJ1-2
CSVRVGGTGDGYTF
TGCAGCGTTAGGGTTGGCGGGACAGGGGACGGCTACACCTTC
>once|TRBV4-1|-|TRBJ2-5
CASSRPGVGETQYF
TGCGCCAGCAGCCGACCAGGGGTAGGAGAGACCCAGTACTTC
>-|TRBV7-9|-|TRBJ1-1
CASSLLEGTEAFF
TGTGCCAGCAGCTTACTGGAGGGAACTGAAGCTTTCTTT
>-|TRBV25-1|TRBD1|TRBJ1-1
CASGPGQDHTEAFF
TGTGCCAGCGGACCCGGACAGGACCACACTGAAGCTTTCTTT
>-|TRBV6-5|TRBD1|TRBJ2-7
CASRYRGSYEQYF
TGTGCCAGCAGGTACAGGGGATCCTACGAGCAGTACTTC
>few|TRBV7-6|TRBD1|TRBJ2-1
CASSWTDRGAEQFF
TGTGCCAGCAGCTGGACCGACAGGGGGGCTGAGCAGTTCTTC
>once|TRBV29-1|-|TRBJ1-1
CSVAPGVNTEAFF
TGCAGCGTTGCCCCGGGGGTGAACACTGAAGCTTTCTTT
>once|TRBV7-9|-|TRBJ2-7
CASSLTRTGGNSYEQYF
TGTGCCAGCAGCCTCACCCGAACAGGCGGTAATAGCTACGAGCAGTACTTC
>medium-sized|TRBV7-3|-|TRBJ1-4
CASERPQGEKLFF
TGTGCCAGCGAGCGGCCGCAGGGTGAAAAACTGTTTTTT
>few|TRBV9|-|TRBJ2-5
CASSGAEKETQYF
TGTGCCAGCAGCGGGGCGGAGAAAGAGACCCAGTACTTC
>-|TRBV5-1|-|TRBJ2-3
CASSLGGVNTQYF
TGCGCCAGCAGCTTGGGTGGGGTAAATACGCAGTATTTT
>-|TRBV6-5|-|TRBJ1-1
CASSYSPRTIYTEAFF
TGTGCCAGCAGTTACTCCCCCAGGACAATTTACACTGAAGCTTTCTTT
>-|TRBV25-1|TRBD2|TRBJ2-1
CASTNLAGDNEQFF
TGTGCCAGCACCAACCTAGCGGGAGACAATGAGCAGTTCTTC
>-|TRBV5-6|TRBD1|TRBJ1-1
CASSYTPTGLNTEAFF
TGTGCCAGCAGCTACACCCCGACAGGGCTGAACACTGAAGCTTTCTTT
>-|TRBV28|-|TRBJ2-7
CASRRNTREAHEQYF
TGTGCCAGCAGGCGGAATACCAGGGAAGCCCACGAGCAGTACTTC
>-|TRBV30|TRBD1|TRBJ1-3
CAWQEGASGNTIYF
TGTGCCTGGCAAGAGGGGGCTTCGGGAAACACCATATATTTT
>-|TRBV28|-|TRBJ2-7
CASSLGGIYEQYF
TGTGCCAGCAGTTTGGGCGGCATCTACGAGCAGTACTTC
>once|TRBV9|TRBD2|TRBJ2-3
CASSVPTSGRARDTQYF
TGTGCCAGTAGTGTCCCCACTAGCGGGAGGGCCAGAGATACGCAGTATTTT
>-|TRBV19|TRBD1|TRBJ2-7
CASSISGTGYEQYF
TGTGCCAGTAGTATCTCCGGGACAGGGTACGAGCAGTACTTC
>-|TRBV27|-|TRBJ1-2
CASSFGDTYGYTF
TGTGCCAGCAGTTTCGGGGACACCTATGGCTACACCTTC
>-|TRBV6-4|-|TRBJ2-7
CASSDGTNYEQYF
TGTGCCAGCAGTGACGGGACAAACTACGAGCAGTACTTC
>-|TRBV7-7|-|TRBJ2-3
CASSRSDQVSLDTQYF
TGTGCTAGCAGCAGATCTGATCAAGTATCGCTGGATACGCAGTATTTT
>-|TRBV7-8|TRBD2|TRBJ2-1
CASSFASGIYEQFF
TGTGCCAGCAGCTTCGCTAGCGGGATTTATGAGCAGTTCTTC